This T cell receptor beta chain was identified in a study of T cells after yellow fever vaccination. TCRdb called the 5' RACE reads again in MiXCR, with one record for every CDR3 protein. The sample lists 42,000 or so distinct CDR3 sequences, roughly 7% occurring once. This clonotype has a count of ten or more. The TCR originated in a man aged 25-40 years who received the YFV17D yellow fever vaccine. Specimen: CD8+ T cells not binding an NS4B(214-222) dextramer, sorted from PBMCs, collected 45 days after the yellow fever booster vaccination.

Here the CDR3 reads CASSFREDEQFF. The CDR3, as DNA: TGTGCCAGCAGTTTCCGGGAGGATGAGCAGTTCTTC. This chain connects TRBV27 to TRBJ2-1, with 7 bases identical to TRBD2. V gave up 3 bases and J gave up 8 bases; unmatched junction bases: 1. CDR3 size: 12 residues. Germline V gives CDR1 MNHEY, CDR2 SMNVEV (reference sequence).